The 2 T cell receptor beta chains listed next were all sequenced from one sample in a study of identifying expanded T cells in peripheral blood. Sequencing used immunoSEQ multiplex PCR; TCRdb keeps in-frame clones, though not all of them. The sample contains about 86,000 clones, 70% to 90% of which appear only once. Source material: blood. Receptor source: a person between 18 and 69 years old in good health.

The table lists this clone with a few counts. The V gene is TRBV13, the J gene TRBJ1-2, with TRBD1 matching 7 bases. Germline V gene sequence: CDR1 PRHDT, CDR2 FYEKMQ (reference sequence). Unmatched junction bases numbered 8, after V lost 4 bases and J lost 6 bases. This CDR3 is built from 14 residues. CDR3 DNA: TGTGCCAGCAGCTCATTGACAGGGTCTAATGGCTACACCTTC. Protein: CASSSLTGSNGYTF.

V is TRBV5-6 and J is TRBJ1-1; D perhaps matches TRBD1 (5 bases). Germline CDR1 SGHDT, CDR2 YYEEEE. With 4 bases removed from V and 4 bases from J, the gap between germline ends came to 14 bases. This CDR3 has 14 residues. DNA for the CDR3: TGTGCCAGCAGCAGAAGGGGCCCCGGCACTGAAGCTTTCTTT. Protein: CASSRRGPGTEAFF.